This TCR beta chain was retrieved from a study of blood T cell repertoires in COVID-19. The overall study: From the United States, Italy and Spain came samples of acute and convalescent COVID-19. From T cells, B-cell-depleted T cells, or PBMCs came the material, which was cDNA or gDNA.

Per the original methods: Using reference gene primer amplification, nucleated cell counts were estimated. Libraries were prepared by immunoSEQ multiplex PCR; TCRdb keeps only in-frame clonotypes and omits some of them. D and trimming were read from the DNA, whereas the V and J calls and clone size are those reported in that table. The table shows 120,000 to 150,000 clones, with around 84% occurring only once. The receptor was derived from a woman in her fifties or sixties with acute or convalescent COVID-19. Sequenced sample: peripheral blood.

The CDR3 sequence: CASKGTSGPGELFF. The DNA of the CDR3 is TGCGCCAGCAAGGGGACTAGCGGGCCCGGGGAGCTGTTTTTT. V usage is TRBV10-1 and J usage is TRBJ2-2, with 12 bases lining up with TRBD2. The CDR3 sequence is 14 residues long. Germline lookup yields CDR1 WNHNN and CDR2 SYGVQD (reference sequence). Losses at the gene ends were 7 bases for V and 6 bases for J; bases not matched to a gene: 3.